Shown below are 16 T cell receptor beta chains from a single sample sequenced in a study of blood T cell repertoires in COVID-19. Assay used: immunoSEQ multiplex PCR; TCRdb lists only in-frame clones, some missing. The sample records some 200,000 clones, under 90% being singletons. What was sequenced was peripheral blood. These receptors all come from a woman aged 80 or older with COVID-19, enrolled during active disease.

The V and J genes are TRBV3-1 (or the pseudogene TRBV3-2) and TRBJ2-2; D gene ambiguous. The CDR3 is 13 amino acids. Per germline, CDR1 LGHDT and CDR2 YNNKEL (reference sequence). V was pared by 4 bases and J by 1 base, with 4 bases between. The CDR3 bases are TGTGCCAGCAGCCTATGGAACACCGGGGAGCTGTTTTTT. Amino acids: CASSLWNTGELFF.

The chain combines TRBV11-1 with TRBJ1-1, with D hard to call. The germline CDR1 and CDR2 sequences are SGHAT and FQDESV (reference sequence). This CDR3 is built from 14 residues. The germline V and J ends were trimmed by 3 bases and 0 bases, with 8 bases remaining between them. DNA of the CDR3: TGTGCCAGCAGCTTGGGAGGGATGAACACTGAAGCTTTCTTT. As protein: CASSLGGMNTEAFF.

The table lists this clone with a few counts. J is TRBJ1-1 and V is TRBV5-1; D perhaps matches TRBD1 (6 bases). The CDR3 consists of 14 residues. Germline V gene lookup returns CDR1 SGHRS and CDR2 YFSETQ. V was shortened by 0 bases and J by 4 bases, with 10 bases between the two germline ends. The CDR3 DNA sequence: TGCGCCAGCAGCTTGGATGGGGGCCGCACTGAAGCTTTCTTT. Translating gives CASSLDGGRTEAFF.

The chain combines TRBV27 with TRBJ1-1; D not resolved. Between the trimmed V and J ends, which lost 2 bases and 4 bases, there was a span of 14 bases. This CDR3 has 15 amino acids. Germline CDR1 and CDR2: MNHEY and SMNVEV (reference sequence). CDR3 coding DNA: TGTGCCAGCAGTTTAAGTAAAACTCTGGTCACTGAAGCTTTCTTT. Translating gives CASSLSKTLVTEAFF.

The chain couples TRBV19 to TRBJ2-3; the D gene is possibly TRBD2 (6 bases). V gave up 3 bases and J gave up 2 bases, with 12 bases separating them. The germline gives CDR1 LNHDA, CDR2 SQIVND (reference sequence). CDR3 size: 15 residues. The CDR3 DNA reads as TGTGCCAGTAGTATTCTGGCGGGGACCACAGATACGCAGTATTTT. Encoded protein: CASSILAGTTDTQYF.

This chain links TRBV7-8 with TRBJ1-3; TRBD1 agrees at 11 bases. The CDR3 is 16 residues long. J was trimmed by 3 bases and V by 4 bases; bases with no gene match: 5. The germline gives CDR1 SGHVS, CDR2 FQNEAQ. This CDR3 reads CASSSGQGAFGNTIYF. The DNA of the CDR3 is TGTGCCAGCAGCTCAGGACAGGGGGCCTTTGGAAACACCATATATTTT.

This clone was counted only a few times. This chain joins TRBV7-2 and TRBJ1-1; 7 positions match TRBD1. The junction had 6 bases not matched to a gene; V was cut back by 0 bases and J by 8 bases. Germline V CDR1 and CDR2: SGHTA, FQGNSA. This CDR3 is built from 14 residues. The CDR3 spells CASSLAGTDMEAFF. DNA for the CDR3: TGTGCCAGCAGCTTAGCAGGGACAGACATGGAAGCTTTCTTT.

The chain links TRBV19 to TRBJ1-5; D not certain. This CDR3 region has 12 residues. Trimming left V 6 bases short and J 4 bases short, with 7 bases between. Germline lookup yields CDR1 LNHDA and CDR2 SQIVND (reference sequence). The CDR3 nucleotides are TGTGCCAGTAGACCGGGTAATCAGCCCCAGCATTTT. As protein: CASRPGNQPQHF.

This sequence joins TRBV25-1 and TRBJ1-6, with D perhaps TRBD1 (6 bases). Germline lookup yields CDR1 MGHDK and CDR2 SYGVNS. This CDR3 contains 15 residues. V lost 2 bases and J lost 6, with 11 bases in between. CDR3 loop: CASSETGQSNSPLHF. The CDR3 DNA reads TGTGCCAGCAGTGAAACCGGACAGAGTAATTCACCCCTCCACTTT.

The chain employs TRBV7-3 and TRBJ2-5; 14 positions agree with TRBD2. Unmatched junction bases numbered 8, after V lost 2 bases and J lost 9 bases. From germline, CDR1 is SGHTA and CDR2 FQGTGA. The CDR3 extends over 16 amino acids. The CDR3 is CASSLGLAGGRSPQYF. CDR3 nucleotide sequence: TGTGCCAGCAGCTTAGGACTAGCGGGAGGACGTAGCCCCCAGTACTTC.

On this clone: One end of the junction is discordant with germline, which a read error may explain. The CDR3: CASSEWRSASTDTQYF. The CDR3 nucleotides are TGCGCCAGCAGCGAGTGGAGGAGTGCTAGCACAGATACGCAGTATTTT. The chain has TRBV10-1 and TRBJ2-3; a weak D match, TRBD2 (5 bases). Germline CDR1 WNHNN, CDR2 SYGVQD (reference sequence). The CDR3 is 16 residues long.

In the case of this clone: The junction and the germline gene differ at one end; a read error may be behind it. J is TRBJ2-7 and V is TRBV9; 8 nucleotides align to TRBD2. From germline, CDR1 is SGDLS and CDR2 YYNGEE. The CDR3 has 15 amino acids. The CDR3 reads CASSPRLAHSHEQYF. In DNA form, the CDR3 reads TGTGCCAGCAGCCCCAGACTAGCGCACTCCCACGAGCAGTACTTC.

The chain uses TRBV5-1 and TRBJ2-2; no reliable D call. Germline-derived CDR1 and CDR2 are SGHRS and YFSETQ. The CDR3 spans 15 residues. The V gene lost 5 bases and the J gene lost 3 bases, with 14 bases spanning the gap. CDR3 amino acids: CASSWAQWDTGELFF. CDR3 bases: TGCGCCAGCAGTTGGGCCCAATGGGACACCGGGGAGCTGTTTTTT. The full variable domain, its missing parts supplied by reference TRBV5-1 and TRBJ2-2, is KAGVTQTPRYLIKTRGQQVTLSCSPISGHRSVSWYQQTPGQGLQFLFEYFSETQRNKGNFPGRFSGRQFSNSRSEMNVSTLELGDSALYLCASSWAQWDTGELFFGEGSRLTVL.

This chain uses TRBV27 with TRBJ2-1, with TRBD1 as a possible D gene (6 bases). V was shortened by 8 bases and J by 7 bases, with 21 bases between the two germline ends. The CDR3 is 15 residues long. Germline values: CDR1 MNHEY, CDR2 SMNVEV (reference sequence). The DNA of the CDR3 is TGTGCCAGCCAACGAACAGGGAGTGGCTCAAATGAGCAGTTCTTC. It specifies CASQRTGSGSNEQFF.

This clone came up once. This rearrangement joins TRBV7-2 to TRBJ2-3, with D possibly being TRBD2 (6 bases). Germline CDR1 is SGHTA and CDR2 is FQGNSA. V gave up 5 bases and J gave up 0 bases, with 9 bases separating them. The CDR3 covers 14 residues. The CDR3 coding sequence is TGTGCCAGCAGCACCCGGGGGAGCACAGATACGCAGTATTTT. It specifies CASSTRGSTDTQYF.

The rearrangement links TRBV7-9 to TRBJ1-2, with 9 nucleotides matching TRBD1. This CDR3 region has 12 residues. In germline, CDR1 is SEHNR, CDR2 FQNEAQ (reference sequence). Unmatched junction bases numbered 1, after V lost 4 bases and J lost 7 bases. The CDR3 sequence is CASSSQGAGYTF. The CDR3 bases are TGTGCCAGCAGCTCACAGGGGGCTGGCTACACCTTC.